This T cell receptor beta chain was documented in a study of blood T cells in healthy people across ages. Primers used in a second PCR of about 6 to 11 cycles were a sample-barcoded 5' primer and a J-beta primer mix. TCRdb re-called the 5' RACE reads through MiXCR, storing one row per CDR3 protein. The sample comprises approximately 600,000 distinct CDR3 sequences, about 54% of which are singletons, and over 35% rests with the top ten. There are 17 residues in the CDR3. Trimming at V came to 5 bases and at J to 4 bases, leaving 9 bases not matched to a gene. The V gene's germline CDR1 is SGHAT and CDR2 FQNNGV.

The J gene is TRBJ2-6, the V gene TRBV11-2; 9 bases map to TRBD1. The clonotype comes from a man aged 55 to 70 in good health. Material: blood. The CDR3 DNA reads TGTGCCAGCAGCCCGGGGACAGGGTCGGACGGGGCCAACGTCCTGACTTTC. Amino acids: CASSPGTGSDGANVLTF. The whole variable domain, filled in from reference TRBV11-2 and TRBJ2-6, reads EAGVAQSPRYKIIEKRQSVAFWCNPISGHATLYWYQQILGQGPKLLIQFQNNGVVDDSQLPKDRFSAERLKGVDSTLKIQPAKLEDSAVYLCASSPGTGSDGANVLTFGAGSRLTVL.